The 18 T cell receptor beta chains below come from one sample, sequenced in a study of chemoradiotherapy in HPV16-positive cancers (dated by TCRdb to the early 2020s). Libraries were constructed by the immunoSEQ multiplex PCR assay. The clones in this table, taken by TCRdb from immuneACCESS, are in-frame only. Not every clone is retained; where verified, under half of the shortfall comes from an unresolved V gene, and the cause of the rest is unknown. This sample has roughly 15,000 clones in its table, and under 85% of those were observed once. The ten largest clones take up 10% of the sample. Collection of the sample occurred from a patient who underwent chemoradiotherapy. These receptors were collected from a human donor with HPV-associated anogenital cancer.

Note on this clone: The junction departs from germline at one end; a sequencing error may be responsible. V gene TRBV7-7 combines with J gene TRBJ2-5; D ambiguous. The germline V gene has CDR1 SSHAT and CDR2 FNYEAQ (reference sequence). The CDR3 extends over 14 amino acids. The CDR3 bases are TGTGCTAGCAGCCCGGAAGTTGGGTGGGAGACCCAGTACTTC. Protein product: CASSPEVGWETQYF.

This chain links TRBV6-6 with TRBJ2-1; 10 nucleotides agree with TRBD1. V shed 7 bases and J 10 bases; nucleotides not matched to a gene: 4. The CDR3 has 12 residues. CDR1 MNHNY and CDR2 SVGAGI come from the germline V gene (reference sequence). CDR3 nucleotides: TGTGCCAGCATGAGACAGGGGGCCGAGCAGTTCTTC. It codes for CASMRQGAEQFF.

The rearrangement joins TRBV30 to TRBJ2-7, with D unclear. Per the germline V gene, CDR1 is GTSNPN and CDR2 is SVGIG (reference sequence). CDR3 size: 14 residues. V dropped 7 bases and J dropped 0 bases, with 16 bases sitting between them. Written as DNA, the CDR3 is TGTGCCTTCCAAGAAGTTCTAAGCTCCTACGAGCAGTACTTC. As protein: CAFQEVLSSYEQYF.

The V call is TRBV10-2, the J call TRBJ2-1; TRBD2 agrees at 10 bases. The ends lost 2 bases at V and 1 base at J; junction bases unmatched: 2. CDR3 length equals 16 residues. Germline V gene sequence: CDR1 WSHSY, CDR2 SAAADI. The DNA of the CDR3 is TGCGCCAGCAGTGAGACAGCGGGAGGGTCCTACAATGAGCAGTTCTTC. It translates to CASSETAGGSYNEQFF.

In this sample, this clone turned up a few times. The chain has TRBV5-1 and TRBJ2-7; no definite D call. This CDR3 spans 13 amino acids. In germline, CDR1 is SGHRS, CDR2 YFSETQ. V shed 0 bases and J shed 6 bases, with 10 bases lying between them. CDR3 sequence reads: CASSLDRNREQYF. For the CDR3, the DNA is TGCGCCAGCAGCTTGGACCGGAACCGCGAGCAGTACTTC.

This chain joins TRBV5-1 and TRBJ1-1; no clear D. The V gene lost 5 bases and the J gene lost 1 base, with 12 bases spanning the gap. The CDR3 loop spans 14 amino acids. Per germline, CDR1 SGHRS and CDR2 YFSETQ. The CDR3 here is CASRVVGSNTEAFF. The CDR3 DNA is TGCGCCAGCAGAGTCGTGGGGTCGAACACTGAAGCTTTCTTT.

This clone was detected a few times. V and J are TRBV27 and TRBJ1-1; perhaps TRBD1 as D (5 bases). This CDR3 contains 17 residues. Germline CDR1 reads MNHEY; CDR2 reads SMNVEV (reference sequence). With 4 bases removed from V and 5 bases from J, the gap between germline ends came to 23 bases. DNA of the CDR3: TGTGCCAGCAGTTCCCGGATGGGGCGGGGCCGGGATACTGAAGCTTTCTTT. It specifies CASSSRMGRGRDTEAFF.

The chain couples TRBV23-1 to TRBJ1-1, with TRBD1 as a possible D gene (5 bases). TRBV23-1 is filed as an ORF, its function uncertain. The CDR3 runs to 14 residues. V was cut by 7 bases and J by 5 bases, with 17 bases left in between. In DNA form, the CDR3 reads TGCGCCAGCACCACCACGGGGCAGAGGACTGAAGCTTTCTTT. It yields the protein CASTTTGQRTEAFF.

J is TRBJ1-2 and V is TRBV20-1; no clear D gene. This CDR3 is built from 11 residues. The germline gives CDR1 DFQATT, CDR2 SNEGSKA (reference sequence). The DNA of the CDR3 is TGCAGCACAGTCGACAACTATGGCTACACCTTC. It encodes CSTVDNYGYTF.

The chain combines TRBV11-2 with TRBJ2-7; D is unclear. Trimming took off 8 bases at V and 6 bases at J, with 11 bases between the two ends. This CDR3 spans 11 amino acids. The germline CDR1 and CDR2 sequences are SGHAT and FQNNGV. As DNA, the CDR3 is TGTGCCAGCGGCAATAACGGCGAGCAGTACTTC. This gives the protein CASGNNGEQYF.

J is TRBJ2-7 and V is TRBV19; no firm D call. Trimming removed 6 bases from V and 6 bases from J, with 12 bases in between. The germline V gene encodes CDR1 LNHDA and CDR2 SQIVND (reference sequence). The CDR3 is 12 amino acids. The CDR3 spells CASRELGSEQYF. The DNA for the CDR3 is TGTGCCAGTAGAGAATTGGGATCCGAGCAGTACTTC. The full variable domain, its missing parts supplied by reference TRBV19 and TRBJ2-7, is DGGITQSPKYLFRKEGQNVTLSCEQNLNHDAMYWYRQDPGQGLRLIYYSQIVNDFQKGDIAEGYSVSREKKESFPLTVTSAQKNPTAFYLCASRELGSEQYFGPGTRLTVT.

This sequence joins TRBV27 and TRBJ1-1, with D possibly being TRBD1 (5 bases). V lost 3 bases and J lost 0, with 11 bases in between. CDR1 MNHEY and CDR2 SMNVEV come from the germline V gene (reference sequence). The CDR3 is made up of 15 amino acids. The CDR3 region has the DNA TGTGCCAGCAGTTTGAACGACAGAATGAACACTGAAGCTTTCTTT. Amino acid sequence: CASSLNDRMNTEAFF.

This chain links TRBV30 with TRBJ1-3; perhaps TRBD1 as D (5 bases). This CDR3 is 15 amino acids long. Trimming took 6 bases from V and 4 from J, leaving 19 bases between them. Germline V gene lookup returns CDR1 GTSNPN and CDR2 SVGIG (reference sequence). The chain's CDR3 is CACFGWRGSGNTIYF. The CDR3 DNA sequence: TGTGCCTGTTTTGGATGGAGGGGTTCAGGAAACACCATATATTTT. Combining the CDR3 with reference TRBV30 and TRBJ1-3 gives the whole variable domain SQTIHQWPATLVQPVGSPLSLECTVEGTSNPNLYWYRQAAGRGLQLLFYSVGIGQISSEVPQNLSASRPQDRQFILSSKKLLLSDSGFYLCACFGWRGSGNTIYFGEGSWLTVV.

The rearrangement joins TRBV6-1 to TRBJ2-7; TRBD2 aligns across 9 bases. From germline, CDR1 is MNHNS and CDR2 SASEGT. This CDR3 spans 15 amino acids. Trimming removed 9 bases from V and 6 bases from J; junction bases left unmatched: 15. The CDR3 reads CARADVIAGAGEQYF. Written as DNA, the CDR3 is TGTGCCAGGGCAGACGTGATAGCGGGAGCAGGCGAGCAGTACTTC.

This clone was found once. The J gene is TRBJ1-4, the V gene TRBV5-4; unclear D gene. Per germline, CDR1 SGHNT and CDR2 YYREEE (reference sequence). Trimming took off 3 bases at V and 8 bases at J, with 17 bases between the two ends. This CDR3 has 15 amino acids. CDR3 DNA sequence: TGTGCCAGCAGCTCCTCTCAAAACTCTCCCGAAAAACTGTTTTTT. Translating gives CASSSSQNSPEKLFF. The entire variable domain, with the rest obtained from reference TRBV5-4 and TRBJ1-4, is as follows: ETGVTQSPTHLIKTRGQQVTLRCSSQSGHNTVSWYQQALGQGPQFIFQYYREEENGRGNFPPRFSGLQFPNYSSELNVNALELDDSALYLCASSSSQNSPEKLFFGSGTQLSVL.

This clone was observed a handful of times. The V gene is TRBV9, the J gene TRBJ2-5; D call uncertain. The germline V gene has CDR1 SGDLS and CDR2 YYNGEE. The CDR3 covers 13 residues. V was pared by 3 bases and J by 3 bases, with 9 bases between. CDR3 protein: CASSGPLEETQYF. The CDR3 DNA reads as TGTGCCAGCAGCGGGCCTCTGGAAGAGACCCAGTACTTC.

This sequence joins TRBV11-3 and TRBJ2-1; the D is unclear. This CDR3 contains 13 residues. Trimming pared 2 bases from V and 8 bases from J, leaving 10 bases between. The germline V gene encodes CDR1 SGHNT and CDR2 YENEEA. The CDR3 protein is CASSLSFPDEQFF. In DNA form, the CDR3 reads TGTGCCAGCAGCTTAAGCTTTCCGGATGAGCAGTTCTTC.

This clone was picked up a small number of times. This chain links TRBV6-1 with TRBJ1-1; D is unresolved. Germline V gene lookup returns CDR1 MNHNS and CDR2 SASEGT. Trimming took off 6 bases at V and 1 base at J, with 9 bases between the two ends. The CDR3 covers 13 residues. The CDR3 loop reads CASRELGNTEAFF. In nucleotides, the CDR3 is TGTGCCAGCAGGGAACTGGGGAACACTGAAGCTTTCTTT.